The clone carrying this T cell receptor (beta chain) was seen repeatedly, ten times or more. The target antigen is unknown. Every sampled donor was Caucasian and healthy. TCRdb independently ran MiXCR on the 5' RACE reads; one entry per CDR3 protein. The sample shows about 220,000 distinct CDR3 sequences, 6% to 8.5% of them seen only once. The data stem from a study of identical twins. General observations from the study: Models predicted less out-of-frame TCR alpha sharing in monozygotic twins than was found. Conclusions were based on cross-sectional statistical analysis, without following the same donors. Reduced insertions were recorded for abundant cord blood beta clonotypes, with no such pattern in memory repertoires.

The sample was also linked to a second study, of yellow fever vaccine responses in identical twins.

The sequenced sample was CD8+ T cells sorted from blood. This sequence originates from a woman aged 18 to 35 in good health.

CDR3 bases: TGCGCCAGCAGCCAAAGGCTAGCGGTTAGCACAGATACGCAGTATTTT. This gives the protein CASSQRLAVSTDTQYF. V is TRBV4-1 and J is TRBJ2-3; 7 bases agree with TRBD2. CDR1 and CDR2 from the germline V gene are MGHRA and YSYEKL. The V gene end was trimmed by 2 bases and the J gene end by 0 bases; junction bases not matched to a gene: 5. This CDR3 spans 16 amino acids.